Below are 6 T cell receptor beta chains sequenced from a single sample in a study of T cell repertoires in cytomegalovirus infection. TCRdb called the reads again in MiXCR, with one record for every CDR3 protein. The table shows roughly 230,000 distinct CDR3 sequences, with 15% to 20% occurring only once. Specimen: CD8+ T cells from PBMCs. The receptors were sampled from a human donor in good health (CMV status not recorded). Some clones in this sample may be carry-over from other donors' samples.

This clonotype has a count of ten or more. The gene calls are TRBV27 and TRBJ1-2, with a tentative D call TRBD1 (6 bases). The CDR3 totals 14 residues. The V and J ends lost 7 bases and 6 bases respectively, with 18 bases between them. The germline V gene encodes CDR1 MNHEY and CDR2 SMNVEV (reference sequence). CDR3 sequence (DNA): TGTGCCAGCACCGACCGAGGGGGGGCGCATGGCTACACCTTC. It translates to CASTDRGGAHGYTF.

This clonotype occurred many times. The chain recombines TRBV7-2 with TRBJ2-5, with TRBD2 as a possible D gene (6 bases). CDR1 SGHTA and CDR2 FQGNSA come from the germline V gene. Deletions cut 1 base from V and 1 base from J, with 16 bases between. The CDR3 has 17 amino acids. The CDR3 DNA is TGTGCCAGCAGCTTAGACTCTGCGGGGTCGACCCAAGAGACCCAGTACTTC. It yields the protein CASSLDSAGSTQETQYF.

This clonotype was recorded a few times. The rearrangement uses TRBV2 and TRBJ2-7; D might be TRBD1 or TRBD2, each matching 6 bases. CDR1 SNHLY and CDR2 FYNNEI come from the germline V gene. The length of the CDR3 is 13 residues. Trimming shortened V by 8 bases and J by 3 bases, and 14 bases separated the two germline ends. The CDR3 is CASGGTRYYEQYF. The DNA for the CDR3 is TGTGCCAGCGGAGGGACACGTTACTACGAGCAGTACTTC.

The chain links TRBV7-9 to TRBJ2-7; 8 bases map to TRBD1. In germline, CDR1 is SEHNR, CDR2 FQNEAQ (reference sequence). The CDR3 totals 15 residues. With 5 bases clipped from V and 2 bases from J, the junction kept 8 bases outside the gene matches. The CDR3: CASSPRQGNPYEQYF. The CDR3 DNA reads as TGTGCCAGCAGCCCCCGACAGGGGAATCCCTACGAGCAGTACTTC.

This sequence joins TRBV20-1 and TRBJ1-4, with unresolved D. The germline V gene has CDR1 DFQATT and CDR2 SNEGSKA (reference sequence). V lost 0 bases and J lost 2, with 22 bases in between. The CDR3 extends over 19 amino acids. CDR3 DNA sequence: TGCAGTGCTAGAGACCAGTGGATGGGATCCCTAACCACTAATGAAAAACTGTTTTTT. This codes for CSARDQWMGSLTTNEKLFF.

The chain uses TRBV20-1 and TRBJ1-5; no definite D call. The CDR3 has 15 residues. Trimming removed 3 bases at V and 2 bases at J, with 14 bases between. Germline CDR1 reads DFQATT; CDR2 reads SNEGSKA (reference sequence). CDR3 bases: TGCAGTGCTAGCGGACCGGGATGGGGCAATCAGCCCCAGCATTTT. This sequence encodes CSASGPGWGNQPQHF.